This T cell receptor beta chain appears in the sequencing data of a study of blood T cell repertoires in COVID-19. Study information: Researchers got acute and convalescent COVID-19 samples from the United States, Italy and Spain.

Using immunoSEQ multiplex PCR, the repertoire was profiled, and TCRdb retains in-frame clones only, with some absent. The sample holds under 400,000 clones, under 90% seen once. Germline V gene data show CDR1 as SNHLY and CDR2 as FYNNEI. Trimming shortened V by 5 bases and J by 3 bases, and 5 bases separated the two germline ends. The CDR3 spans 11 residues. The sequence came from a woman aged 30 to 39 with COVID-19, enrolled during active disease. Source material: peripheral blood. The genes are TRBV2 and TRBJ2-7; D is uncertain. The CDR3 region has the DNA TGTGCCAGCAGTTTTAGCTACGAGCAGTACTTC. Translating gives CASSFSYEQYF.